This TCR beta chain is from a study of T cell repertoires in cytomegalovirus infection. For the study at large: Public signatures in TCR beta pointed to CMV infection and matching HLA type. General study points: Summed frequency of public TCR beta families distinguished CMV carriers with the relevant HLA. Predominance within the ex vivo response was attributable to HLA-C-restricted CMV-specific TCR beta clonotypes.

From the reads, TCRdb called clonotypes with MiXCR, one entry per CDR3 protein. Here the sample spans hundreds of thousands of distinct CDR3 sequences, more than 20% being singletons. Trimming at V came to 6 bases and at J to 4 bases, leaving 11 bases not matched to a gene. Germline V gene sequence: CDR1 SGHTA, CDR2 FQGNSA. This CDR3 region has 16 residues. This clonotype was seen a handful of times. Its antigen remains unidentified. The receptor was derived from a human donor in good health (CMV status not recorded). Some clones in this sample may be carry-over from other donors' samples. The V call is TRBV7-2, the J call TRBJ1-2, with TRBD1 matching over 10 bases. Sequencing was carried out using CD8+ T cells from PBMCs. CDR3 sequence (DNA): TGTGCCAGCAGTTTTTACCCTGGACAGGGGGGCTATGGCTACACCTTC. Translation gives CASSFYPGQGGYGYTF.